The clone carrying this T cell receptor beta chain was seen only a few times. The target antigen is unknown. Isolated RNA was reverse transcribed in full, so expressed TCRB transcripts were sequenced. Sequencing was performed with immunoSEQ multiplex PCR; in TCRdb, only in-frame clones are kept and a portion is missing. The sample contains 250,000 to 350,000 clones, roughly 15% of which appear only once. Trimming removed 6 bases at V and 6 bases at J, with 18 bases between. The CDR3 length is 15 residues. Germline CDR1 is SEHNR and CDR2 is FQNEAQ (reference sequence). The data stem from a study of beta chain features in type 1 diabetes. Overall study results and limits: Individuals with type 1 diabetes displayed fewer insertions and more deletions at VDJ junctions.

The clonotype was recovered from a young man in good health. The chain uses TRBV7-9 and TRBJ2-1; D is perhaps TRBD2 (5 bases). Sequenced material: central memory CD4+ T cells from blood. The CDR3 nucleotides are TGTGCCAGCAGATCTGGTGAGGGCCGGAGCAATGAGCAGTTCTTC. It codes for CASRSGEGRSNEQFF.